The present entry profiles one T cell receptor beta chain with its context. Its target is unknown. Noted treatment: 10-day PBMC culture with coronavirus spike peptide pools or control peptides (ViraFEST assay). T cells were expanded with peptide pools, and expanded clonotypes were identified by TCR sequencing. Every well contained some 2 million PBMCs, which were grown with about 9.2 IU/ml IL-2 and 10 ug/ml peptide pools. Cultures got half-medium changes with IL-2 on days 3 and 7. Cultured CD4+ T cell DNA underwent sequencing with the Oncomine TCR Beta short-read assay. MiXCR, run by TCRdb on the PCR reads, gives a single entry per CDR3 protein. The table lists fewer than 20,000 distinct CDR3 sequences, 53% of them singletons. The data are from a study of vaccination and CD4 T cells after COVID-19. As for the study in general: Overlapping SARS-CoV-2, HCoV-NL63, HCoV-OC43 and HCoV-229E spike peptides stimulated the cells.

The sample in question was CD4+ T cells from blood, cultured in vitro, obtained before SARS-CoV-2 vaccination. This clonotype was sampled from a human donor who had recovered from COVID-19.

The CDR3 bases are TGTGCCAGTAGAGAACGCACGGGGGCCAAAAACATTCAGTACTTC. Amino acid sequence: CASRERTGAKNIQYF. The chain couples TRBV19 to TRBJ2-4; a weak D match, TRBD2 (5 bases). The germline V gene encodes CDR1 LNHDA and CDR2 SQIVND (reference sequence). Trimming cost V 6 bases and J 1 base, with 13 bases left between them. The CDR3 spans 15 residues.